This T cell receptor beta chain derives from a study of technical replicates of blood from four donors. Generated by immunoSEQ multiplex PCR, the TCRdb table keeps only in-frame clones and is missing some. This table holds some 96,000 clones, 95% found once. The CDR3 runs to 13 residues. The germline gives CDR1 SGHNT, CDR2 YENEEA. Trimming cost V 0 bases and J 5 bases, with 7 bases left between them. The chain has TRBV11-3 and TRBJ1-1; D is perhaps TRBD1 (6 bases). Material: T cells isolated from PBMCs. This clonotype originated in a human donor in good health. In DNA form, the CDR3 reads TGTGCCAGCAGCTTAGAAGGGGGAACTGAAGCTTTCTTT. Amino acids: CASSLEGGTEAFF.